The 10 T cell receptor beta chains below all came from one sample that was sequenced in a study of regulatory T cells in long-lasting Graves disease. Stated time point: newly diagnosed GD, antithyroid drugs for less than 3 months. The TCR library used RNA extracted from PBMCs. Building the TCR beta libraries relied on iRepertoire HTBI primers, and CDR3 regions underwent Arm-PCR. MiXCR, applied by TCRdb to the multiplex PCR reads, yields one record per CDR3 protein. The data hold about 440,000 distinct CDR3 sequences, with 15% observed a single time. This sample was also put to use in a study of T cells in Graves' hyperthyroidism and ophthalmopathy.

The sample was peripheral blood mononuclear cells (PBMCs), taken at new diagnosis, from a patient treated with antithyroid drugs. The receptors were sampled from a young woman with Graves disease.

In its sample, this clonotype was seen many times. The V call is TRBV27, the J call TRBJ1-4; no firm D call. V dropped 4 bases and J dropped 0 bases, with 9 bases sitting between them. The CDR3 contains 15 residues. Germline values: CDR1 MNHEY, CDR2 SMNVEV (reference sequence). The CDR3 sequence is CASSSYSATNEKLFF. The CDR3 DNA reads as TGTGCCAGCAGTTCTTACAGCGCAACTAATGAAAAACTGTTTTTT.

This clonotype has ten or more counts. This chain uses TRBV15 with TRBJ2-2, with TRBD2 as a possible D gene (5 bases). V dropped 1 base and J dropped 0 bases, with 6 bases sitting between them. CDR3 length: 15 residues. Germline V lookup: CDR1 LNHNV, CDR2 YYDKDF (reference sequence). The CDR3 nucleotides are TGTGCCACCAGCAGAGCTAGCACGAACACCGGGGAGCTGTTTTTT. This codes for CATSRASTNTGELFF.

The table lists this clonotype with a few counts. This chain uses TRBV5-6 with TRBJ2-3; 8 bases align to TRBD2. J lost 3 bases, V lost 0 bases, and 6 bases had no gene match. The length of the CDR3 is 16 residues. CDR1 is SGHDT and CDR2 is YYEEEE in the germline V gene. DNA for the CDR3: TGTGCCAGCAGCTTGGCGGGAGGGCCTTTGACAGATACGCAGTATTTT. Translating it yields CASSLAGGPLTDTQYF. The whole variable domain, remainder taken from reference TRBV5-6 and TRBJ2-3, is DAGVTQSPTHLIKTRGQQVTLRCSPKSGHDTVSWYQQALGQGPQFIFQYYEEEERQRGNFPDRFSGHQFPNYSSELNVNALLLGDSALYLCASSLAGGPLTDTQYFGPGTRLTVL.

The CDR3 DNA is TGTGCCAGCAGCTTCGGGGACTTGGCAGATACGCAGTATTTT. This sequence encodes CASSFGDLADTQYF. The chain links TRBV11-2 to TRBJ2-3, with D maybe TRBD2 (6 bases). This CDR3 has 14 residues. The V end lost 3 bases, the J end lost 4 bases, and 11 bases lay between the germline ends. CDR1 is SGHAT and CDR2 is FQNNGV in the germline V gene.

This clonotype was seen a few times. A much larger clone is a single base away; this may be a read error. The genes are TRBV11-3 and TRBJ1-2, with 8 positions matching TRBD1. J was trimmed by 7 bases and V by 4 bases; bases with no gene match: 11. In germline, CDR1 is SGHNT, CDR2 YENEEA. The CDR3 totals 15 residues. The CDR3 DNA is TGTGCCAGCAGCTACGGTCGGACAGGGAGCCGTGGCTACACCTTC. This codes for CASSYGRTGSRGYTF.

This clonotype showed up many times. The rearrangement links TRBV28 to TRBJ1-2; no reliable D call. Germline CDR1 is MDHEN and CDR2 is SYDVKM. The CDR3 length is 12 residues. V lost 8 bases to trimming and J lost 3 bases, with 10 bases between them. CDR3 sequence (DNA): TGTGCCAGCTTTCAACGTGACTATGGCTACACCTTC. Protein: CASFQRDYGYTF.

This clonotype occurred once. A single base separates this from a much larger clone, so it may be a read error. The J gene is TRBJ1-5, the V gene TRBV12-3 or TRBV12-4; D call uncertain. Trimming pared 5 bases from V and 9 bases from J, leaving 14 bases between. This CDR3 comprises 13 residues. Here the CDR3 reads CASSSGGLVPQHF. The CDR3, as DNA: TGTGCCAGCAGTAGCGGCGGACTCGTGCCCCAGCATTTT.

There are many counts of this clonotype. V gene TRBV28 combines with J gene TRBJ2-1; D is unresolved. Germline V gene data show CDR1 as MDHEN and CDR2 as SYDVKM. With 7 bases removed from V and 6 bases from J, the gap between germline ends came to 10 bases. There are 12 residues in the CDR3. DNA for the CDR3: TGTGCCAGCAATAGTCTCGGCAATGAGCAGTTCTTC. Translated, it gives CASNSLGNEQFF.

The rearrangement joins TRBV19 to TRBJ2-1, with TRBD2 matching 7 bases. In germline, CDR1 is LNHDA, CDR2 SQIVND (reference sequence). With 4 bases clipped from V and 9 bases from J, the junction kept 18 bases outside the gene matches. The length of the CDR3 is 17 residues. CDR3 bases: TGTGCCAGTAGTAGTAGGTGGAATTTGCGGGAGCGGATTGAGCAGTTCTTC. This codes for CASSSRWNLRERIEQFF.

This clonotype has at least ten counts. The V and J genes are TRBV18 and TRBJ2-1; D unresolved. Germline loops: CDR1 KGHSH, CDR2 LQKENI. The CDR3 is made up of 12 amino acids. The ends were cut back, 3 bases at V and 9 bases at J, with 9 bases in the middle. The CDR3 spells CASSPPLSEQFF. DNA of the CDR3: TGTGCCAGCTCACCTCCCCTTTCTGAGCAGTTCTTC.